This TCR beta chain was sequenced for a study of blood T cell repertoires in COVID-19. Overall study context: There were acute and convalescent COVID-19 samples, and they came from the United States, Italy and Spain.

Trimming left V 0 bases short and J 2 bases short, with 14 bases between. Germline assignment: CDR1 LNHDA and CDR2 SQIVND (reference sequence). The CDR3 is 16 amino acids. TCRdb's copy holds only in-frame clones and misses some; the assay was immunoSEQ multiplex PCR. The sample lists 110,000 to 150,000 clones, under 90% occurring once. This clonotype was sampled from a human donor in a cohort sampled during active COVID-19. Sequenced sample: peripheral blood. The V and J genes are TRBV19 and TRBJ2-7, with D perhaps matching TRBD1 (6 bases). CDR3 sequence reads: CASSIDYTGNPYEQYF. CDR3 nucleotides: TGTGCCAGTAGTATAGATTACACAGGGAACCCCTACGAGCAGTACTTC.